This is a list of T cell receptor beta chains from one sample in a study of blood T cells in healthy people across ages. A single record per CDR3 protein comes from TCRdb applying MiXCR to the 5' RACE reads. The sample records 1.5 million to 2 million distinct CDR3 sequences, just under 50% being singletons. Sequencing was carried out using blood. The receptors were gathered from a woman aged 35 to 49 in good health. Each CDR3 is given with its conserved first and last residue. The D gene is left open where the match is weak. Clone size is stated in some rows and not others, as once, few, many or a class when expanded.

TRBJ1-1	-	TRBV7-6	-	CASSLRAGRFEAFF	TGTGCCAGCAGCTTACGGGCGGGGAGATTTGAAGCTTTCTTT
TRBJ2-5	-	TRBV10-3	-	CAISGDAGQYF	TGTGCCATCAGTGGGGACGCGGGGCAGTACTTC
TRBJ2-5	-	TRBV11-1	-	CASSLAPIQETQYF	TGTGCCAGCAGCTTAGCCCCCATCCAAGAGACCCAGTACTTC
TRBJ2-3	-	TRBV29-1	-	CSVLDYTDTQYF	TGCAGCGTTTTGGATTACACAGATACGCAGTATTTT
TRBJ2-5	-	TRBV6-5	TRBD1	CASSLDRAALETQYF	TGTGCCAGCAGTTTGGACAGGGCGGCTTTAGAGACCCAGTACTTC
TRBJ2-2	-	TRBV29-1	-	CSAVGGPNTGELFF	TGCAGCGCCGTGGGGGGGCCGAACACCGGGGAGCTGTTTTTT
TRBJ2-4	-	TRBV4-3	-	CASSQGREVAKNIQYF	TGCGCCAGCAGCCAGGGACGAGAGGTAGCCAAAAACATTCAGTACTTC
TRBJ1-2	-	TRBV11-2	-	CASSEDSGSGGYTF	TGTGCCAGCAGCGAGGACAGTGGCTCGGGGGGCTACACCTTC
TRBJ2-7	few	TRBV16	-	CASSQSGVDEQYF	TGTGCCAGCAGCCAATCTGGCGTGGACGAGCAGTACTTC
TRBJ2-3	few	TRBV9	-	CASSDRRGPEYDTQYF	TGTGCCAGCAGCGACCGGAGGGGCCCTGAATACGATACGCAGTATTTT
TRBJ1-2	once	TRBV28	-	CASNRYYGYTF	TGTGCCAGCAACAGGTACTATGGCTACACCTTC
TRBJ2-6	-	TRBV5-1	-	CASSLVPGNPSGANVLTF	TGCGCCAGCAGCTTGGTTCCGGGAAACCCCTCTGGGGCCAACGTCCTGACTTTC
TRBJ2-4	-	TRBV3-1	-	CASSQRGIAKNIQYF	TGTGCCAGCAGCCAAAGGGGAATAGCCAAAAACATTCAGTACTTC
TRBJ2-3	-	TRBV7-7	TRBD1	CASSLGVRGSSTDTQYF	TGTGCTAGCAGCTTAGGCGTCAGGGGGAGTAGCACAGATACGCAGTATTTT
TRBJ2-5	once	TRBV27	-	CASSLVPRSGTQYF	TGTGCCAGCAGTTTGGTCCCCAGATCGGGGACCCAGTACTTC
TRBJ2-4	-	TRBV12-3/TRBV12-4	-	CASSVSTDSIQYF	TGTGCCAGCAGTGTCTCGACTGATTCCATTCAGTACTTC
TRBJ2-1	-	TRBV6-2/TRBV6-3	-	CASSQVKYNEQFF	TGTGCCAGCAGTCAAGTGAAATACAATGAGCAGTTCTTC
TRBJ2-1	few	TRBV20-1	-	CSAGTVSYNEQFF	TGCAGTGCTGGAACGGTTTCCTACAATGAGCAGTTCTTC